Shown below are 21 T cell receptor beta chains from a single sample sequenced in a study of T cells in Graves' hyperthyroidism and ophthalmopathy. There were TCR beta CDR3 regions amplified from RNA transcripts. HTBI primers were employed in a first-round RT-PCR of the TCR CDR3. TCRdb ran MiXCR on the multiplex PCR reads and lists one entry per CDR3 protein. In the table there are 500,000 to 750,000 distinct CDR3 sequences, around 46% of which are singletons. Sample: peripheral blood or thyroid tissue (not recorded which). The origin of the receptors is a woman in her late teens or twenties with Graves' hyperthyroidism.

Remarks on this clonotype: This may stem from a read error, because a much larger clone lies one nucleotide away. The gene calls are TRBV2 and TRBJ2-2; weak D call: TRBD2 (5 bases). Germline-derived CDR1 and CDR2 are SNHLY and FYNNEI. Trimming stripped 4 bases from V and 4 bases from J, with 13 bases between. The CDR3 length is 15 residues. In DNA form, the CDR3 reads TGTGCCAGCAGTGGTCCCAGAGGGAGCACCGGGGAGCTGTTTTTT. Translated, it gives CASSGPRGSTGELFF.

This clonotype was counted at least ten times. V usage is TRBV3-1 and J usage is TRBJ2-5, with 8 bases aligning to TRBD2. Germline CDR1 LGHDT, CDR2 YNNKEL (reference sequence). After removal of 3 bases from V and 1 base from J, the junction contained 7 bases not matched to a gene. The CDR3 covers 16 residues. This chain's CDR3 is CASSQGVAGTQETQYF. The CDR3 DNA reads TGTGCCAGCAGCCAGGGGGTAGCGGGGACCCAAGAGACCCAGTACTTC.

This clonotype was detected many times. The CDR3 is CASSLAQTQYF. The DNA for the CDR3 is TGTGCCAGCAGCTTAGCTCAGACCCAGTACTTC. This sequence joins TRBV7-2 and TRBJ2-5; D uncertain. Per the germline V gene, CDR1 is SGHTA and CDR2 is FQGNSA. The CDR3 runs to 11 residues. Trimming left V 0 bases short and J 6 bases short, with 2 bases between.

Ten or more counts support this clonotype. The chain carries TRBV24-1 and TRBJ2-3, with D possibly being TRBD1 (5 bases). CDR1 is KGHDR, CDR2 SFDVKD, per germline. The CDR3 has 15 residues. The V and J ends lost 1 base and 2 bases respectively, with 9 bases between them. In nucleotides, the CDR3 is TGTGCCACCAGTGATTTCGACAGCCCCACAGATACGCAGTATTTT. Protein: CATSDFDSPTDTQYF.

This chain joins TRBV3-1 and TRBJ1-2; D perhaps matches TRBD1 (6 bases). V was cut by 4 bases and J by 1 base, with 10 bases left in between. The CDR3 sequence is 14 residues long. Germline CDR1 is LGHDT and CDR2 is YNNKEL (reference sequence). This chain's CDR3 is CASSPGHLNYGYTF. The CDR3 DNA is TGTGCCAGCAGCCCGGGACATCTTAACTATGGCTACACCTTC. The whole variable domain, filled in from reference TRBV3-1 and TRBJ1-2, reads DTAVSQTPKYLVTQMGNDKSIKCEQNLGHDTMYWYKQDSKKFLKIMFSYNNKELIINETVPNRFSPKSPDKAHLNLHINSLELGDSAVYFCASSPGHLNYGYTFGSGTRLTVV.

This chain connects TRBV15 to TRBJ1-2; the match to TRBD1 covers 7 bases. Trimming cost V 0 bases and J 7 bases; bases outside gene matches: 5. The CDR3 loop spans 14 amino acids. In germline, CDR1 is LNHNV, CDR2 YYDKDF (reference sequence). The CDR3 reads CATSRERTGAGYTF. The CDR3, as DNA: TGTGCCACCAGCAGAGAGCGGACAGGTGCTGGCTACACCTTC.

This clonotype appeared many times. CDR3 sequence: CASSTGGRKYGYTF. The DNA for the CDR3 is TGTGCCAGCAGTACAGGGGGGCGCAAATATGGCTACACCTTC. The V call is TRBV6-6, the J call TRBJ1-2; 8 bases are a match to TRBD1. This CDR3 is built from 14 residues. The trim removed 5 bases at V and 5 bases at J, leaving 7 bases unmatched. The germline V gene encodes CDR1 MNHNY and CDR2 SVGAGI (reference sequence).

The gene calls are TRBV24-1 and TRBJ2-5; D might be TRBD1 (6 bases). The V and J ends lost 8 bases and 4 bases respectively, with 16 bases between them. Germline CDR1 and CDR2: KGHDR and SFDVKD. The CDR3 sequence is 14 residues long. The CDR3 nucleotides are TGTGCCACCATCCGACGGACAGAGGGAGAGACCCAGTACTTC. It codes for CATIRRTEGETQYF.

There are many counts of this clonotype. J is TRBJ2-7 and V is TRBV7-3; D is unresolved. Trimming took off 3 bases at V and 7 bases at J, with 7 bases between the two ends. The CDR3 is 11 residues long. In germline, CDR1 is SGHTA, CDR2 FQGTGA. Here the CDR3 DNA reads TGTGCCAGCAGCTTGCGTAGGGAGCAGTACTTC. As protein: CASSLRREQYF.

This clonotype was counted many times. The V call is TRBV20-1, the J call TRBJ2-7; tentatively, D is TRBD2 (6 bases). CDR1 is DFQATT, CDR2 SNEGSKA, per germline (reference sequence). This CDR3 is 13 amino acids long. V was shortened by 6 bases and J by 6 bases, with 18 bases between the two germline ends. The DNA for the CDR3 is TGCAGTGCCGTGATGGACTACGAAGGCGAGCAGTACTTC. Amino acids: CSAVMDYEGEQYF.

In its sample, this clonotype was seen many times. The chain recombines TRBV4-3 with TRBJ1-1; D is perhaps TRBD1 (6 bases). The V end was cut by 4 bases, the J end by 0 bases, with 12 bases between. This CDR3 contains 15 residues. Germline assignment: CDR1 LGHNA and CDR2 YSLEER. CDR3 region: CASSLDGQMNTEAFF. In nucleotides, the CDR3 is TGCGCCAGCAGCCTAGATGGACAGATGAACACTGAAGCTTTCTTT.

Many counts were recorded for this clonotype. The V gene is TRBV7-9, the J gene TRBJ2-7, with TRBD1 matching 7 bases. The CDR3 totals 13 residues. The trim removed 10 bases at V and 0 bases at J, leaving 6 bases unmatched. Germline CDR1 is SEHNR and CDR2 is FQNEAQ (reference sequence). The CDR3 sequence: CAILGQSSYEQYF. CDR3 DNA sequence: TGTGCCATTTTGGGACAGAGCTCCTACGAGCAGTACTTC.

This clonotype has at least ten counts. The chain links TRBV6-6 to TRBJ1-1; D may be TRBD1 (6 bases). Germline V CDR1 and CDR2: MNHNY, SVGAGI (reference sequence). The CDR3 is made up of 15 amino acids. V was cut by 4 bases and J by 7 bases, with 19 bases left in between. CDR3 in DNA: TGTGCCAGCAGTTCGCGTTGGGGGGAGGGGGATGAAGCTTTCTTT. Translated, it gives CASSSRWGEGDEAFF.

This chain uses TRBV3-1 with TRBJ1-6; D unresolved. CDR1 and CDR2 from the germline V gene are LGHDT and YNNKEL (reference sequence). The CDR3 spans 11 residues. V was cut by 4 bases and J by 7 bases, with 2 bases left in between. For the CDR3, the DNA is TGTGCCAGCAGCCCGAATTCACCCCTCCACTTT. Encoded protein: CASSPNSPLHF.

V and J are TRBV2 and TRBJ2-1; 7 nucleotides agree with TRBD1. CDR3 length: 13 amino acids. With 4 bases clipped from V and 5 bases from J, the junction kept 2 bases outside the gene matches. In germline, CDR1 is SNHLY, CDR2 FYNNEI. The CDR3 DNA is TGTGCCAGCAGTGGGGACAGCCACAATGAGCAGTTCTTC. This sequence encodes CASSGDSHNEQFF.

As regards this clonotype: A much larger clone is a single base away; this may be a read error. This chain connects TRBV20-1 to TRBJ2-2; 13 bases line up with TRBD2. Germline lookup yields CDR1 DFQATT and CDR2 SNEGSKA (reference sequence). CDR3 length: 16 amino acids. CDR3 amino acids: CGARGGLAGATGELFF. In DNA form, the CDR3 reads TGCGGTGCTAGAGGTGGACTAGCGGGAGCCACCGGGGAGCTGTTTTTT.

The V and J genes are TRBV24-1 and TRBJ2-3; no clear D gene. CDR1 and CDR2 (germline): KGHDR, SFDVKD. The CDR3 consists of 13 residues. Trimming took off 2 bases at V and 5 bases at J, with 7 bases between the two ends. In nucleotides, the CDR3 is TGTGCCACCAGTGATTCCTCGATAGATACGCAGTATTTT. This encodes CATSDSSIDTQYF.

This clonotype was seen repeatedly, ten times or more. V and J are TRBV2 and TRBJ2-5; TRBD2 matches 7 bases. V lost 4 bases to trimming and J lost 5 bases; unmatched junction nucleotides: 10. CDR3 length: 15 amino acids. CDR1 and CDR2 from the germline V gene are SNHLY and FYNNEI. This CDR3 is CASSANGGSGETQYF. In DNA form, the CDR3 reads TGTGCCAGCAGTGCGAACGGCGGGAGCGGGGAGACCCAGTACTTC.

This clonotype was seen many times. The rearrangement links TRBV7-9 to TRBJ1-2; D ambiguous. CDR1 SEHNR and CDR2 FQNEAQ come from the germline V gene (reference sequence). The CDR3 is 13 residues long. V lost 0 bases and J lost 7, with 9 bases in between. In DNA, the CDR3 is TGTGCCAGCAGCTTAGCTCCTAACCTTGGCTACACCTTC. Translation: CASSLAPNLGYTF.

The chain joins TRBV15 to TRBJ1-6, with TRBD1 matching over 10 bases. Trimming at V came to 1 base and at J to 7 bases, leaving 1 base not matched to a gene. Germline CDR1 is LNHNV and CDR2 is YYDKDF (reference sequence). The CDR3 covers 15 residues. This CDR3 is CATSRGDRGNSPLHF. DNA of the CDR3: TGTGCCACCAGCAGAGGGGACAGGGGCAATTCACCCCTCCACTTT.

The table lists this clonotype with a count of one. The V and J genes are TRBV25-1 and TRBJ1-5; a possible D gene is TRBD1 (6 bases). The V gene's germline CDR1 is MGHDK and CDR2 SYGVNS. Trimming pared 4 bases from V and 4 bases from J, leaving 14 bases between. CDR3 length: 15 residues. The CDR3 sequence: CASSARDTANQPQHF. The CDR3 region has the DNA TGTGCCAGCAGTGCTAGGGACACCGCTAATCAGCCCCAGCATTTT. The entire variable domain, with the rest obtained from reference TRBV25-1 and TRBJ1-5, is as follows: EADIYQTPRYLVIGTGKKITLECSQTMGHDKMYWYQQDPGMELHLIHYSYGVNSTEKGDLSSESTVSRIRTEHFPLTLESARPSHTSQYLCASSARDTANQPQHFGDGTRLSIL.